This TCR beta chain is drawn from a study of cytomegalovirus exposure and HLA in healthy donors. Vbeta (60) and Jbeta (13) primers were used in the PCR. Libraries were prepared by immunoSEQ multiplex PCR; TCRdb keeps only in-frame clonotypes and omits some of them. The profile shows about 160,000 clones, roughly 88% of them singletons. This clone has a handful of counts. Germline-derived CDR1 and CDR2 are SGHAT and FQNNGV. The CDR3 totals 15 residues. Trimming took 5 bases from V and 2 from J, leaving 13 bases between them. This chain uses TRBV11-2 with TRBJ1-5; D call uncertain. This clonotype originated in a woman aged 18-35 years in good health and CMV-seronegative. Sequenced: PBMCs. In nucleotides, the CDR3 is TGTGCCAGCAGCCCGTTAAGTGCGGGCAATCAGCCCCAGCATTTT. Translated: CASSPLSAGNQPQHF.